This paragraph covers one TCR beta chain sequence. Its matching antigen is unknown. The CDR3 end lies 3 residues beyond the end of the read and is filled in from the germline J gene. The V gene end was trimmed by 3 bases and the J gene end by 6 bases; junction bases not matched to a gene: 4. CDR1 and CDR2 (germline): SGHVS, FQNEAQ. This CDR3 has 14 residues. The table came from immunoSEQ multiplex PCR; TCRdb's copy has only in-frame clones and leaves some out. In all, the sample yields about 48,000 clones. The sample is drawn from a study of T cells in women clearing cervical HPV infection. Study results and limitations: Cases and controls were distinguished at AUC 0.83 by richness and V genes. Controls had more TRBV6-7 (0.16%) than cases (around 0.11%).

MY09/MY11 PCR detected cervical HPV DNA; dot-blot assigned genotypes. This sequence originates from a woman between 18 and 70 years old with a cervical HPV16 infection that either progressed to CIN3+ or cleared (not recorded which). The chain carries TRBV7-8 and TRBJ1-5; 8 bases map to TRBD1. Input material: blood buffy coat. The CDR3 DNA, read in part, is TGTGCCAGCAGCTTCAGGACAGGGACTCAGCCC. Protein sequence: CASSFRTGTQP. The CDR3 as a whole reads CASSFRTGTQPQHF. Filled out from reference TRBV7-8 and TRBJ1-5, the complete variable domain reads GAGVSQSPRYKVAKRGQDVALRCDPISGHVSLFWYQQALGQGPEFLTYFQNEAQLDKSGLPSDRFFAERPEGSVSTLKIQRTQQEDSAVYLCASSFRTGTQPQHFGDGTRLSIL.